This TCR beta chain appears in the sequencing data of a study of T cell responses to AZD1222 COVID-19 vaccine. Sequenced by immunoSEQ multiplex PCR; TCRdb stores in-frame clones only, minus some. The profile shows about 150,000 clones, roughly nine tenths of them singletons. V lost 2 bases and J lost 0, with 10 bases in between. The length of the CDR3 is 15 residues. Germline V gene sequence: CDR1 SEHNR, CDR2 FQNEAQ (reference sequence). The material was peripheral blood, obtained on day 0 of AZD1222 vaccination. The TCR was taken from an adult in good health. The chain combines TRBV7-9 with TRBJ1-1; D possibly corresponds to TRBD1 (5 bases). The CDR3 is CASSLNRQLNTEAFF. The CDR3 bases are TGTGCCAGCAGCTTAAACCGACAGTTGAACACTGAAGCTTTCTTT.